This TCR beta chain comes out of a study of cytomegalovirus exposure and HLA in healthy donors. The wider study: Earlier sequencing of around 190 million T cells yielded approximately 100 million unique TCR beta sequences. General study findings and limits: The study labeled fewer than 200 TCR beta chains cytomegalovirus-associated. An analysis was carried out at a later point. It showed that HLA-associated TCR beta chains were more clonally expanded than equally common non-associated chains. With DRB1 most and HLA-C fewest, TCR association rates differed between HLA loci in a later analysis.

On this clone: Its target is not known.

This CDR3 is built from 16 residues. V lost 2 bases, J lost 2 bases, and 13 bases lay in between. In germline, CDR1 is LNHDA, CDR2 SQIVND (reference sequence). In the PCR, 60 Vbeta and 13 Jbeta primers were used. TCRdb keeps only in-frame clones here, not all; method: immunoSEQ multiplex PCR. The sample lists 150,000 to 200,000 clones, approximately 72% occurring once. The sequence was collected from a female donor in good health and CMV-seronegative. The sequenced sample was PBMCs. The V and J genes are TRBV19 and TRBJ2-1; D is perhaps TRBD2 (6 bases). Written as DNA, the CDR3 is TGTGCCAGTAGTATATCAGGACTACCGCCCTACAATGAGCAGTTCTTC. It translates to CASSISGLPPYNEQFF.